This T cell receptor beta chain is drawn from a study of T cell repertoires in cytomegalovirus infection. The sample holds a few counts of this clonotype. The germline gives CDR1 MNHNY, CDR2 SVGAGI (reference sequence). Germline trimming cut 8 bases from V and 7 bases from J; bases unmatched to any gene: 5. This CDR3 is built from 13 residues. MiXCR, run by TCRdb on the reads, gives a single entry per CDR3 protein. Of roughly 600,000 distinct CDR3 sequences in the sample, more than 20% were seen once. This clonotype was obtained from a human donor in good health (CMV status not recorded). Some clones in this sample may be carry-over from other donors' samples. What was sequenced was CD8+ T cells from PBMCs. V gene TRBV6-6 combines with J gene TRBJ2-1, with 10 bases matching TRBD1. CDR3 loop: CASRDRGVNEQFF. CDR3 DNA sequence: TGTGCCAGCCGGGACAGGGGAGTAAATGAGCAGTTCTTC.